The 23 T cell receptor beta chains presented below share a single source sample, sequenced in a study of metastatic and nonmetastatic thyroid tumors. TCRdb re-called the PCR reads through MiXCR. The sample includes tens of thousands of clones, just over 35% of them seen just once. Thyroid surgery had not been preceded by any treatment in any patient. Source material: tumor tissue. These receptors all stem from a female donor with papillary thyroid cancer or a benign thyroid nodule (not recorded which). Some clones in this sample may be carry-over from other donors' samples.

This clone was seen more than once but under ten times. The rearrangement uses TRBV4-1 and TRBJ1-5; D call uncertain. CDR1 is MGHRA and CDR2 is YSYEKL in the germline V gene. This CDR3 has 14 amino acids. The ends were cut back, 1 base at V and 0 bases at J, with 4 bases in the middle. CDR3 sequence reads: CASSQGSSNQPQHF. Here the CDR3 DNA reads TGCGCCAGCAGCCAAGGGTCTAGCAATCAGCCCCAGCATTTT.

Notes on this clone: The sample has other DNA sequences that encode this CDR3 too. The rearrangement joins TRBV28 to TRBJ2-5; 8 positions agree with TRBD1. This CDR3 has 16 residues. Germline assignment: CDR1 MDHEN and CDR2 SYDVKM. Trimming removed 3 bases from V and 5 bases from J; junction bases left unmatched: 11. CDR3 coding DNA: TGTGCCAGCAGTTTTCAGGGGGCCGGCCCGCGGGAGACCCAGTACTTC. Protein product: CASSFQGAGPRETQYF.

This clone was detected a few times. The CDR3 here is CASSLYSPSGANVLTF. The CDR3 nucleotides read TGTGCCAGCAGCTTATACTCTCCCTCTGGGGCCAACGTCCTGACTTTC. The V and J genes are TRBV11-2 and TRBJ2-6; D gene uncertain. Germline V gene sequence: CDR1 SGHAT, CDR2 FQNNGV. CDR3 length: 16 residues. V shed 2 bases and J shed 0 bases, with 8 bases lying between them.

V gene TRBV19 combines with J gene TRBJ1-2, with D hard to call. The CDR3 sequence is 13 residues long. The ends were cut back, 9 bases at V and 3 bases at J, with 14 bases in the middle. Germline CDR1 is LNHDA and CDR2 is SQIVND (reference sequence). CDR3 nucleotide sequence: TGTGCCAGCTCAAGGGAAGGGTACTATGGCTACACCTTC. It yields the protein CASSREGYYGYTF. Full variable domain (missing parts from reference TRBV19 and TRBJ1-2): DGGITQSPKYLFRKEGQNVTLSCEQNLNHDAMYWYRQDPGQGLRLIYYSQIVNDFQKGDIAEGYSVSREKKESFPLTVTSAQKNPTAFYLCASSREGYYGYTFGSGTRLTVV.

The gene calls are TRBV19 and TRBJ1-1, with D possibly matching TRBD1 (6 bases). Per germline, CDR1 LNHDA and CDR2 SQIVND (reference sequence). The ends were cut back, 3 bases at V and 0 bases at J, with 8 bases in the middle. The CDR3 runs to 14 residues. The CDR3, as DNA: TGTGCCAGTAGTATCAGGGGTATGAACACTGAAGCTTTCTTT. It encodes CASSIRGMNTEAFF. The variable domain in full, with the rest retrieved from reference TRBV19 and TRBJ1-1, is DGGITQSPKYLFRKEGQNVTLSCEQNLNHDAMYWYRQDPGQGLRLIYYSQIVNDFQKGDIAEGYSVSREKKESFPLTVTSAQKNPTAFYLCASSIRGMNTEAFFGQGTRLTVV.

V usage is TRBV5-4 and J usage is TRBJ2-1; 8 nucleotides align to TRBD1. This CDR3 is built from 16 residues. V dropped 3 bases and J dropped 0; count of bases not matched to a gene: 5. Germline CDR1 is SGHNT and CDR2 is YYREEE (reference sequence). In nucleotides, the CDR3 is TGTGCCAGCAGCTACTACAGGGGGATCTCCTACAATGAGCAGTTCTTC. It encodes CASSYYRGISYNEQFF.

This clone was detected only a few times. The chain joins TRBV6-1 to TRBJ1-1; D ambiguous. V lost 5 bases to trimming and J lost 3 bases, with 10 bases between them. CDR1 and CDR2 from the germline V gene are MNHNS and SASEGT. The CDR3 extends over 13 amino acids. CDR3: CASSPNTDTEAFF. The CDR3 nucleotides are TGTGCCAGCAGTCCCAACACGGACACTGAAGCTTTCTTT.

V is TRBV6-1 and J is TRBJ1-1, with a tentative D call TRBD1 (6 bases). V gave up 5 bases and J gave up 6 bases, with 13 bases separating them. Germline-derived CDR1 and CDR2 are MNHNS and SASEGT. This CDR3 contains 13 residues. CDR3 in DNA: TGTGCCAGCAGTACCCAGGGGAGCCCTGAAGCTTTCTTT. Residues: CASSTQGSPEAFF.

This clone was observed a few times. The chain has TRBV12-3 or TRBV12-4 and TRBJ1-1, with TRBD1 identical over 8 bases. V lost 5 bases to trimming and J lost 4 bases; unmatched junction nucleotides: 9. This CDR3 has 15 residues. CDR3 protein: CASSPDQGARTEAFF. The CDR3 DNA reads TGTGCCAGCAGTCCCGACCAGGGGGCGCGCACTGAAGCTTTCTTT.

There are a few counts of this clone. This chain joins TRBV5-1 and TRBJ1-4, with D perhaps matching TRBD1 (5 bases). Germline loops: CDR1 SGHRS, CDR2 YFSETQ. V was trimmed by 5 bases and J by 8 bases, leaving 22 bases between them. The CDR3 is made up of 16 amino acids. CDR3 in DNA: TGCGCCAGCAGGTTAGCGGCCGGGGGTGGGCAGGAAAAACTGTTTTTT. Its protein is CASRLAAGGGQEKLFF.

CDR3 sequence reads: CAWRSSGSYEQYF. In nucleotides, the CDR3 is TGTGCCTGGAGAAGTTCTGGCTCCTACGAGCAGTACTTC. This chain uses TRBV30 with TRBJ2-7; D gene uncertain. The CDR3 consists of 13 residues. Germline lookup yields CDR1 GTSNPN and CDR2 SVGIG (reference sequence). The V end lost 3 bases, the J end lost 0 bases, and 9 bases lay between the germline ends.

This rearrangement joins TRBV12-5 to TRBJ1-1; 8 bases agree with TRBD1. J gave up 1 base and V 7 bases, and 8 bases lay outside the gene matches. Germline V lookup: CDR1 LGHNT, CDR2 FRNRAP. The CDR3 length is 15 residues. The DNA of the CDR3 is TGTGCTAGTGCTCCCTCAGGGGGCGGGAACACTGAAGCTTTCTTT. Translating it yields CASAPSGGGNTEAFF. Full variable domain (rest looked up from reference TRBV12-5 and TRBJ1-1): DARVTQTPRHKVTEMGQEVTMRCQPILGHNTVFWYRQTMMQGLELLAYFRNRAPLDDSGMPKDRFSAEMPDATLATLKIQPSEPRDSAVYFCASAPSGGGNTEAFFGQGTRLTVV.

The chain combines TRBV4-2 with TRBJ2-3; 7 positions agree with TRBD2. CDR1 is LGHNA, CDR2 YNFKEQ, per germline. This CDR3 spans 17 amino acids. V dropped 1 base and J dropped 8; count of bases not matched to a gene: 15. This chain's CDR3 is CASSQGRGGRDEGTQYF. In DNA form, the CDR3 reads TGTGCCAGCAGCCAAGGGCGTGGCGGGAGAGATGAGGGTACGCAGTATTTT.

This sequence joins TRBV6-1 and TRBJ2-2, with D unclear. Germline V gene lookup returns CDR1 MNHNS and CDR2 SASEGT. The V and J ends lost 6 bases and 2 bases respectively, with 13 bases between them. There are 15 residues in the CDR3. The CDR3 protein is CASRPGRYNTGELFF. CDR3 DNA: TGTGCCAGCAGACCCGGACGATATAACACCGGGGAGCTGTTTTTT.

This chain joins TRBV28 and TRBJ1-2, with 10 bases that match TRBD1. Germline trimming cut 8 bases from V and 6 bases from J; bases unmatched to any gene: 6. Germline CDR1 MDHEN, CDR2 SYDVKM. The CDR3 has 13 residues. The CDR3 coding sequence is TGTGCCAGCTCCCTCGGGACAGGGGATGGCTACACCTTC. Translating gives CASSLGTGDGYTF.

The V gene is TRBV5-1, the J gene TRBJ1-1, with D perhaps matching TRBD1 (6 bases). This CDR3 has 15 residues. The ends were cut back, 4 bases at V and 6 bases at J, with 19 bases in the middle. Germline loops: CDR1 SGHRS, CDR2 YFSETQ. The CDR3 here is CASSRPEKGEPEAFF. CDR3 nucleotides: TGCGCCAGCAGCCGGCCCGAGAAGGGGGAGCCTGAAGCTTTCTTT.

The chain employs TRBV6-5 and TRBJ2-7, with 10 bases identical to TRBD1. CDR1 and CDR2 (germline): MNHEY, SVGAGI. V lost 2 bases, J lost 2 bases, and 0 bases stayed unmatched. There are 14 residues in the CDR3. In nucleotides, the CDR3 is TGTGCCAGCAGTTACGGACAGGGGGCCTACGAGCAGTACTTC. It yields the protein CASSYGQGAYEQYF.

The chain joins TRBV18 to TRBJ1-3, with D uncertain. Trimming took off 6 bases at V and 2 bases at J, with 14 bases between the two ends. CDR1 is KGHSH and CDR2 is LQKENI in the germline V gene. This CDR3 has 15 residues. The CDR3 loop reads CASSPSTGPGNTIYF. DNA for the CDR3: TGTGCCAGCTCTCCCTCGACTGGTCCTGGAAACACCATATATTTT.

The rearrangement joins TRBV7-2 to TRBJ2-7; D not certain. The V gene lost 0 bases and the J gene lost 9 bases, with 12 bases spanning the gap. The CDR3 runs 13 residues. CDR1 and CDR2 (germline): SGHTA, FQGNSA. The CDR3 loop is CASSLASTTVQYF. The CDR3 DNA reads TGTGCCAGCAGCTTAGCGTCGACAACCGTGCAGTACTTC.

This clone was detected only a few times. V gene TRBV6-1 combines with J gene TRBJ1-1; D unclear. The CDR3 extends over 15 amino acids. V was clipped by 5 bases and J by 0 bases, with 13 bases between them. Germline V CDR1 and CDR2: MNHNS, SASEGT. The CDR3 sequence: CASSKMDRMNTEAFF. The CDR3 DNA reads as TGTGCCAGCAGTAAAATGGACCGGATGAACACTGAAGCTTTCTTT.

The table lists this clone with a count of one. J is TRBJ1-2 and V is TRBV5-1, with D possibly TRBD1 on 6 matching bases. The CDR3 extends over 15 amino acids. From germline, CDR1 is SGHRS and CDR2 YFSETQ. Trimming pared 1 base from V and 7 bases from J, leaving 17 bases between. CDR3: CASSLSAQGGGGYTF. The DNA for the CDR3 is TGCGCCAGCAGCTTGTCCGCACAGGGAGGTGGTGGCTACACCTTC.

V usage is TRBV6-1 and J usage is TRBJ2-7; D remains unclear. CDR3 length: 11 amino acids. Germline-derived CDR1 and CDR2 are MNHNS and SASEGT. Trimming took 6 bases from V and 3 from J, leaving 6 bases between them. The CDR3 sequence: CASSAHYEQYF. The CDR3 DNA follows: TGTGCCAGCAGCGCCCACTACGAGCAGTACTTC.

This chain connects TRBV11-2 to TRBJ2-2, with 9 bases fitting TRBD1. V trimming: 6 bases; J trimming: 7 bases; junction bases outside the gene matches: 15. Germline V gene sequence: CDR1 SGHAT, CDR2 FQNNGV. The CDR3 contains 17 residues. The DNA of the CDR3 is TGTGCCAGCAGGGATTGGAGGACAGGGGTTTTGGACGGGGAGCTGTTTTTT. This encodes CASRDWRTGVLDGELFF.